This TCR beta chain was documented in a study of CD8 T cells in ankylosing spondylitis (dated by TCRdb to the late 2010s). Study-level background: To find TCR variants linked to disease, the study profiled T cell receptor beta repertoires in ankylosing spondylitis patients and healthy donors. The whole study cohort included some 100 healthy donors and 20 to 30 ankylosing spondylitis patients. Peripheral blood was sampled, and synovial fluid was also collected from ankylosing spondylitis patients. General conclusions and limits of the study: Some motif variants had previously been reported in the synovial fluid and blood of reactive arthritis patients, which suggests shared mechanisms of disease initiation. In peripheral blood, the disease-linked clones were found at relatively low frequencies and had a CD8+ phenotype. Blood from ankylosing spondylitis patients appeared to be characterized by a TCR beta motif composed of about eight highly homologous amino acid variants. The disease-linked clones were reported as significantly enriched in matched synovial fluid samples from ankylosing spondylitis patients.

Sequencer: Illumina HiSeq 2500. Quantitative 5'-RACE with molecular barcodes was used to prepare TCR beta libraries. Per the source publication's procedure: A new computational method, built on a probabilistic model of VDJ rearrangement, was used to identify disease-linked TCR variants. TCRdb reran the public reads through fastp at Q25 and MiXCR, keeping productive beta chains. Each CDR3 protein gets just one entry, which takes the most common genes and DNA from the rows behind it. These V and J calls rely on TCRdb rather than the paper's analysis. This sample has roughly 150,000 distinct CDR3 sequences in its table, and approximately 9.9% of those were observed once. The ten largest make up around 16% of the sample. Turning to this clonotype: Its cognate antigen has yet to be identified. It has no much larger one-base neighbor in the sample; base qualities were not kept.

The CDR3 spans 14 residues, from the cysteine through the phenylalanine. The DNA shown is the 42-base CDR3, in frame from base 1. V is reduced by 11 bases and J by 1 base, leaving a spacing of 18 bases between them. Taken from the germline V gene, the CDR1 and CDR2 loops are WSHSY and SAAADI. The sample was blood, either unsorted or a sorted T cell fraction (not recorded which). The V and J segments used are TRBV10-2 and TRBJ2-7; perhaps TRBD2 is the D gene, with 6 bases matching. The source is a female donor with ankylosing spondylitis or in good health (not recorded which). The CDR3 protein: CAGSGGTESYEQYF. The sequenced DNA: TGCGCCGGCTCGGGCGGGACGGAGTCCTACGAGCAGTACTTC.